This T cell receptor (beta chain) is from a study of identical twins. General study points: Diverse VJ usage suggested most zero-insertion clonotypes were not invariant T cells. Reduced insertions were recorded for abundant cord blood beta clonotypes, with no such pattern in memory repertoires. The study reached conclusions through statistical analysis that was cross-sectional, not following the same donors.

The CDR3 extends over 8 amino acids. From germline, CDR1 is DFQATT and CDR2 SNEGSKA (reference sequence). This clonotype was found a few times. The antigen is undetermined. One end of the junction varies from germline; a read error may be responsible. TCRdb re-analysed the 5' RACE reads in MiXCR, keeping a single row per CDR3 protein. The sample has 500,000 to 700,000 distinct CDR3 sequences, about 7.1% seen once. These data also featured in a second study, about yellow fever vaccine responses in identical twins.

The V call is TRBV20-1, the J call TRBJ2-1; D not resolved. The sample was PBMCs. The sequence came from a young woman in good health. In DNA form, the CDR3 reads TGCAGTGCTAGGGAGCAGGCGTTC. Translation gives CSAREQAF.